This TCR beta chain was sequenced during a study of cytomegalovirus exposure and HLA in healthy donors. The roughly 120-subject validation cohort, separate from the roughly 700-subject first cohort, included the donors. The V gene's germline CDR1 is MNHNY and CDR2 SVGAGI (reference sequence). V lost 2 bases to trimming and J lost 4 bases; unmatched junction nucleotides: 7. CDR3 length: 16 residues. Generated by immunoSEQ multiplex PCR, the TCRdb table keeps only in-frame clones and is missing some. The sample includes 65,000 to 80,000 clones, 94% seen only once; the top ten take around 2.1%. This sequence joins TRBV6-6 and TRBJ1-1; 10 bases map to TRBD1. The specimen sequenced was PBMCs. This receptor was obtained from a woman between 18 and 29 years old in good health and CMV-seronegative. CDR3 sequence (DNA): TGTGCCAGCAGTTACCCTAGACAGGGGGCAGGCACTGAAGCTTTCTTT. It yields the protein CASSYPRQGAGTEAFF.